The present T cell receptor beta chain was sequenced within a study of T-cell memory formation after mild COVID-19. About the research overall: TCR clusters were mostly confined to one donor each.

For this clonotype: What it binds is not known.

UMIs and sample barcodes were carried by the TCR alpha and TCR beta cDNA libraries that 5'RACE produced using constant-segment primers. Each CDR3 protein is one row after TCRdb ran MiXCR on the 5' RACE reads. Among about 430,000 distinct CDR3 sequences listed, approximately 24% were seen once. Overall study results and limits: Contracting clones from day 15 to 85 showed balanced CD4/CD8; later expanders favored CD4+. Researchers found some responding clones in pre-infection memory, a sign that cross-reactive memory joined.

The junction had 10 bases not matched to a gene; V was cut back by 3 bases and J by 3 bases. The CDR3 has 17 residues. The source of this sequence is an adult woman who had mild COVID-19 (a few samples of this study predate the infection). Cell type and time point are not known. V gene TRBV12-3 or TRBV12-4 combines with J gene TRBJ2-1; 8 bases agree with TRBD1. The specimen sequenced was PBMCs or a T cell subset sorted from them (not recorded which). CDR3 sequence: CASSFPPDRGFYNEQFF. In DNA form, the CDR3 reads TGTGCCAGCAGTTTCCCCCCCGACAGGGGCTTCTACAATGAGCAGTTCTTC.